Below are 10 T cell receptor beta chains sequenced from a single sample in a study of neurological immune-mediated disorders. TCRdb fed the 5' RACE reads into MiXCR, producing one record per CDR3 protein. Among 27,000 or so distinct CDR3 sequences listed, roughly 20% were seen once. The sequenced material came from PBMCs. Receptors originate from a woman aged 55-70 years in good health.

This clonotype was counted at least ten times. The CDR3 DNA reads TGTGCCAGCAGTTACGGGGACAGGAACACTGAAGCTTTCTTT. This sequence encodes CASSYGDRNTEAFF. The chain has TRBV6-2 or TRBV6-3 and TRBJ1-1; 7 bases match TRBD1. J gave up 1 base and V 2 bases, and 1 base lay outside the gene matches. Per the germline V gene, CDR1 is MNHEY and CDR2 is SVGEGT. This CDR3 region has 14 residues.

Written as DNA, the CDR3 is TGTGCCAGCAGTTCCCTCTTAAGGGGGGTCTACGAGCAGTACTTC. It translates to CASSSLLRGVYEQYF. V is TRBV28 and J is TRBJ2-7; D possibly uses TRBD1 or TRBD2 (6 bases each). V dropped 4 bases and J dropped 3 bases, with 16 bases sitting between them. This CDR3 region has 15 residues. CDR1 is MDHEN, CDR2 SYDVKM, per germline.

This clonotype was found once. The CDR3 here is CASSFGLQGGKNIQYF. Here the CDR3 DNA reads TGTGCCAGCAGTTTCGGACTCCAGGGTGGCAAAAACATTCAGTACTTC. The chain is built from TRBV2 and TRBJ2-4; D may be TRBD1 or TRBD2 (5 bases each). Germline assignment: CDR1 SNHLY and CDR2 FYNNEI. The CDR3 consists of 16 residues. V was shortened by 5 bases and J by 3 bases, with 17 bases between the two germline ends.

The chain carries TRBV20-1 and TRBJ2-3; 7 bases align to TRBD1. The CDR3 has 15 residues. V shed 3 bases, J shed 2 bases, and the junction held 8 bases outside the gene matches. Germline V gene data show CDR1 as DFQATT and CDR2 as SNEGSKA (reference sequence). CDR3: CSASGPGQITDTQYF. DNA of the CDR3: TGCAGTGCTAGTGGGCCGGGACAGATCACAGATACGCAGTATTTT.

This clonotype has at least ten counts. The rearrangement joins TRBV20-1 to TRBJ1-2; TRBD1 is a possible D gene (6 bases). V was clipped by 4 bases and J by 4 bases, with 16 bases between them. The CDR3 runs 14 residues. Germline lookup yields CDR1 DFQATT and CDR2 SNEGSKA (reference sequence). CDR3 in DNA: TGCAGTGCTACCGAAACAGGGCGATTCTATGGCTACACCTTC. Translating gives CSATETGRFYGYTF.

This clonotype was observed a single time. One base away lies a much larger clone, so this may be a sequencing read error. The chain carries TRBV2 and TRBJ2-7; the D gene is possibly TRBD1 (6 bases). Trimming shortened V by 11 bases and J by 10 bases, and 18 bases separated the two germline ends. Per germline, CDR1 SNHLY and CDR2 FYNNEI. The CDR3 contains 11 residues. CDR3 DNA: TGTGCCTCACAATTAGAGGGGGACCAGTACTTC. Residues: CASQLEGDQYF.

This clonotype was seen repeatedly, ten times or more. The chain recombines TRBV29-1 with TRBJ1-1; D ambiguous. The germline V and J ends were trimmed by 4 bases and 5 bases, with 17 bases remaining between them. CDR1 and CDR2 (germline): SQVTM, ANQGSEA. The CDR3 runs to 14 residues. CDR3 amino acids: CSVGSWGTQTEAFF. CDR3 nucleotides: TGCAGCGTTGGGAGTTGGGGAACACAGACTGAAGCTTTCTTT. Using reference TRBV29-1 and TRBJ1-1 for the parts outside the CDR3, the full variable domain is SAVISQKPSRDICQRGTSLTIQCQVDSQVTMMFWYRQQPGQSLTLIATANQGSEATYESGFVIDKFPISRPNLTFSTLTVSNMSPEDSSIYLCSVGSWGTQTEAFFGQGTRLTVV.

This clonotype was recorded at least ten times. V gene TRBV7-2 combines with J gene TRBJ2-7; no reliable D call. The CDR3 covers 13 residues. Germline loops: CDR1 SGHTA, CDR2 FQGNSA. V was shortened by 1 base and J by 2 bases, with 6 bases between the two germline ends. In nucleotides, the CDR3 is TGTGCCAGCAGCTTAGAGGCCACCTACGAGCAGTACTTC. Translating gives CASSLEATYEQYF.

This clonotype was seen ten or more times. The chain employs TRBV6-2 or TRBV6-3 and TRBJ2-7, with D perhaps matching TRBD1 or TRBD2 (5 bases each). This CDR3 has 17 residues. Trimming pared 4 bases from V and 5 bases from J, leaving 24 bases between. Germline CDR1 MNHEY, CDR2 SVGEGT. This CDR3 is CASSSGSPQEWRHEQYF. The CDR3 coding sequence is TGTGCCAGCAGTTCCGGGTCCCCACAGGAATGGAGGCACGAGCAGTACTTC.

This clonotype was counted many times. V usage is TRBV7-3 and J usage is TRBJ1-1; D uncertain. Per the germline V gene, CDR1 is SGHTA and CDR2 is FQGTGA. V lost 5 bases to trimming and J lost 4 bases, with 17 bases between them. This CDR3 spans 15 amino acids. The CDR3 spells CASSPIPRSFTEAFF. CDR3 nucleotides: TGTGCCAGCAGCCCCATCCCACGGTCATTCACTGAAGCTTTCTTT.